Listed below are T cell receptor beta chains from one sample, sequenced in a study of cytomegalovirus exposure and HLA in healthy donors. Some clones are missing from TCRdb's copy, which holds only in-frame ones; the method was immunoSEQ multiplex PCR. Of approximately 100,000 clones in the sample, just under 75% were seen once. The material sequenced was PBMCs. Source of these receptors: a man aged 45-65 years in good health and CMV-seropositive. The CDR3 runs from the conserved cysteine through the conserved F or W. D genes are given only for firm matches. The listing skips clone size in some rows; elsewhere it reads once, few, many or a size class.

TRBJ1-5,TRBV10-2,-,-,CASSDMTGEGNQPQHF,TGCGCCAGCAGTGATATGACAGGCGAAGGCAATCAGCCCCAGCATTTT
TRBJ1-1,TRBV10-1,-,TRBD1,CASSESIWVRDRPLNTEAFF,TGCGCCAGCAGTGAGTCGATCTGGGTTAGGGACAGACCATTGAACACTGAAGCTTTCTTT
TRBJ1-6,TRBV6-6,-,-,CASSFFREGNSPLHF,TGTGCCAGCAGTTTCTTCAGGGAAGGGAATTCACCCCTCCACTTT
TRBJ2-2,TRBV11-3,-,TRBD1,CASGRQGANTGELFF,TGTGCCAGCGGTAGACAGGGGGCTAACACCGGGGAGCTGTTTTTT
TRBJ1-2,TRBV6-5,-,-,CASSYPGSGGYTF,TGTGCCAGCAGTTACCCGGGAAGCGGTGGCTACACCTTC
TRBJ1-2,TRBV5-6,few,-,CASVREVGYGYTF,TGTGCCAGCGTCCGCGAGGTCGGCTATGGCTACACCTTC
TRBJ1-5,TRBV4-1,-,-,CASSPGRVYGNQPQHF,TGCGCCAGCAGCCCCGGCCGGGTTTATGGCAATCAGCCCCAGCATTTT
TRBJ2-1,TRBV5-1,few,TRBD2,CASRRQLAGGSYNEQFF,TGCGCCAGCCGCCGGCAACTAGCGGGAGGGTCCTACAATGAGCAGTTCTTC
TRBJ2-7,TRBV4-1,-,-,CASSQDGDTQGEQYF,TGCGCCAGCAGCCAAGATGGGGACACCCAGGGGGAGCAGTACTTC
TRBJ2-7,TRBV9,-,TRBD2,CASSPGRGALSYEQYF,TGTGCCAGCAGCCCCGGGAGGGGGGCCCTCTCCTACGAGCAGTACTTC
TRBJ2-1,TRBV7-6,-,TRBD2,CASSLAALAGQFF,TGTGCCAGCAGCTTAGCGGCCCTAGCGGGGCAGTTCTTC
TRBJ2-1,TRBV5-1,-,-,CASSSQPDSSYNEQFF,TGCGCCAGCAGCTCTCAACCTGACAGCTCCTACAATGAGCAGTTCTTC
TRBJ1-1,TRBV6-5,-,-,CASRRESNTEAFF,TGTGCCAGCAGGAGGGAGTCCAACACTGAAGCTTTCTTT
TRBJ2-5,TRBV9,-,TRBD2,CASSERLAGGRETQYF,TGTGCCAGCAGCGAACGCCTAGCGGGGGGCAGAGAGACCCAGTACTTC
TRBJ2-5,TRBV6-6,-,-,CASSNPYEETQYF,TGTGCCAGCAGTAATCCCTATGAAGAGACCCAGTACTTC
TRBJ1-1,TRBV9,few,TRBD1,CASSVQGATEAFF,TGTGCCAGCAGCGTACAGGGGGCCACTGAAGCTTTCTTT
TRBJ2-1,TRBV19,once,-,CASSTRQSRADNEQFF,TGTGCCAGTAGTACAAGACAGAGCCGGGCCGACAATGAGCAGTTCTTC
TRBJ2-5,TRBV2,-,TRBD1,CASRPGTGTPETQYF,TGTGCCAGCAGACCCGGGACAGGGACTCCGGAGACCCAGTACTTC
TRBJ2-7,TRBV9,-,TRBD1,CASSVGGTVSYEQYF,TGTGCCAGCAGCGTAGGGGGGACAGTGTCCTACGAGCAGTACTTC
TRBJ1-6,TRBV9,-,TRBD1,CASSVTGGDSPLHF,TGTGCCAGCAGCGTAACAGGGGGAGATTCACCCCTCCACTTT
TRBJ2-1,TRBV5-4,-,TRBD2,CASSKTSGPYNEQFF,TGTGCCAGCAGCAAGACTAGCGGCCCATACAATGAGCAGTTCTTC
TRBJ2-3,TRBV4-1,-,TRBD2,CASSLAGGGTDTQYF,TGCGCCAGCAGTTTAGCGGGGGGGGGCACAGATACGCAGTATTTT
TRBJ2-2,TRBV5-1,once,TRBD1,CASRPPGTGDTGELFF,TGCGCCAGCAGACCCCCCGGGACAGGGGACACCGGGGAGCTGTTTTTT
TRBJ1-3,TRBV5-1,-,TRBD1,CASSLVTAGGDNTIYF,TGCGCCAGCAGCTTGGTGACTGCAGGGGGCGACAACACCATATATTTT
TRBJ2-2,TRBV27,once,TRBD1,CASNPDGTGTGELFF,TGTGCCAGCAACCCGGATGGGACAGGGACCGGGGAGCTGTTTTTT
TRBJ1-5,TRBV7-9,-,-,CASSGGDGQPQHF,TGTGCCAGCAGCGGGGGGGATGGGCAGCCCCAGCATTTT
TRBJ2-1,TRBV19,-,TRBD2,CASSIPGTINNEQFF,TGTGCCAGTAGTATACCCGGGACTATTAACAATGAGCAGTTCTTC
TRBJ1-1,TRBV6-1,-,-,CASSPQGSWNTEAFF,TGTGCCAGCAGTCCTCAGGGGTCGTGGAACACTGAAGCTTTCTTT
TRBJ1-2,TRBV5-4,few,-,CASSSRGTSYGYTF,TGTGCCAGCAGCTCCCGCGGAACCTCCTATGGCTACACCTTC
TRBJ2-5,TRBV25-1,-,TRBD2,CASSATSGTETQYF,TGTGCCAGCAGTGCGACTAGCGGGACGGAGACCCAGTACTTC
TRBJ2-1,TRBV5-4,-,-,CASSGGPSYNEQFF,TGTGCCAGCAGCGGCGGGCCCTCCTACAATGAGCAGTTCTTC
TRBJ1-1,TRBV5-1,-,-,CASSLARQREAFF,TGCGCCAGCAGCTTGGCCCGACAGAGGGAAGCTTTCTTT
TRBJ2-3,TRBV27,-,TRBD2,CASTSGSTDTQYF,TGTGCCAGCACTAGCGGGAGCACAGATACGCAGTATTTT
TRBJ1-3,TRBV30,-,-,CAWSVIAGFSGNTIYF,TGTGCCTGGAGTGTAATTGCAGGCTTCTCTGGAAACACCATATATTTT
TRBJ2-1,TRBV6-1,once,TRBD2,CASSRGTSGANEQFF,TGTGCCAGCAGTAGAGGGACTAGCGGGGCCAATGAGCAGTTCTTC
TRBJ2-7,TRBV5-5,-,-,CASSALTGNPHEQYF,TGTGCCAGCAGCGCGCTGACAGGAAATCCCCACGAGCAGTACTTC
TRBJ1-1,TRBV9,-,-,CASSVEEGKAFF,TGTGCCAGCAGCGTAGAGGAGGGGAAAGCTTTCTTT
TRBJ2-1,TRBV2,-,TRBD1,CASSELPGGTGWNNEQFF,TGTGCCAGCAGTGAACTTCCGGGTGGGACAGGGTGGAACAATGAGCAGTTCTTC
TRBJ1-2,TRBV7-2,-,-,CASSSVLEGGYTF,TGTGCCAGCAGCTCCGTTTTGGAGGGAGGCTACACCTTC
TRBJ2-7,TRBV4-1,-,-,CASSQHGSSYEQYF,TGCGCCAGCAGCCAACACGGTAGCTCCTACGAGCAGTACTTC
TRBJ1-1,TRBV5-1,-,TRBD1,CASSGAGTGDIAEAFF,TGCGCCAGCAGCGGAGCCGGGACAGGGGATATAGCTGAAGCTTTCTTT
TRBJ1-1,TRBV5-1,-,-,CASSFLPSGNTEAFF,TGCGCCAGCAGCTTCCTTCCAAGCGGGAACACTGAAGCTTTCTTT
TRBJ2-7,TRBV6-1,once,-,CASSELYEQYF,TGTGCCAGCAGTGAACTCTACGAGCAGTACTTC
TRBJ1-5,TRBV25-1,-,-,CASGGGFFNQPQHF,TGTGCCAGCGGGGGAGGGTTTTTCAATCAGCCCCAGCATTTT
TRBJ2-7,TRBV6-6,-,TRBD1,CASSNRDRGWWYF,TGTGCCAGCAGTAACCGGGACAGGGGGTGGTGGTACTTC
TRBJ2-7,TRBV18,-,TRBD1,CASSRDRESYEQYF,TGTGCCAGCTCACGGGACAGGGAATCTTACGAGCAGTACTTC
TRBJ1-1,TRBV18,-,-,CASSPRPSGDTEAFF,TGTGCCAGCTCACCTCGGCCCTCAGGGGACACTGAAGCTTTCTTT
TRBJ1-5,TRBV6-1,-,-,CASRVDLNQPQHF,TGTGCCAGCAGGGTAGATCTCAATCAGCCCCAGCATTTT
TRBJ2-3,TRBV5-1,-,TRBD2,CASTPTSGSTDTQYF,TGCGCCAGCACACCGACTAGCGGGAGCACAGATACGCAGTATTTT
TRBJ2-2,TRBV2,-,-,CASSETRFGAGELFF,TGTGCCAGCAGTGAAACCAGGTTCGGGGCCGGGGAGCTGTTTTTT
TRBJ1-2,TRBV19,-,TRBD1,CASSIVRDRDGYTF,TGTGCCAGTAGTATAGTAAGGGACAGAGATGGCTACACCTTC
TRBJ1-5,TRBV4-2,-,-,CASSQDADIGWPQHF,TGTGCCAGCAGCCAAGATGCGGACATTGGTTGGCCCCAGCATTTT
TRBJ1-2,TRBV19,-,TRBD1,CASSILAGGYGYTF,TGTGCCAGTAGTATCCTGGCAGGGGGGTATGGCTACACCTTC
TRBJ2-1,TRBV6-5,once,TRBD1,CASSPGTAYNEQFF,TGTGCCAGCAGTCCCGGGACAGCTTACAATGAGCAGTTCTTC